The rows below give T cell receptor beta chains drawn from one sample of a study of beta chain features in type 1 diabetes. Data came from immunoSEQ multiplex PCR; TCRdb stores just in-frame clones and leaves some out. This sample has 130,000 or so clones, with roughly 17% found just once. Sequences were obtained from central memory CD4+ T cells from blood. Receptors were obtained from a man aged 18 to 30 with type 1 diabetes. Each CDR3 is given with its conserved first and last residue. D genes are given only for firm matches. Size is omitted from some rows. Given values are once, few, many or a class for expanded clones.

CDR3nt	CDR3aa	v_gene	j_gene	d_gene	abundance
TGTGCCAGCAGCCCAGGGGGCGTTGGGGCCAACGTCCTGACTTTC	CASSPGGVGANVLTF	TRBV11-3	TRBJ2-6	TRBD1	few
TGTGCCAGCAAGATGGGCCTAGCGGGGAACAATGAGCAGTTCTTC	CASKMGLAGNNEQFF	TRBV27	TRBJ2-1	TRBD2	NA
TGTGCCTGGGGACCCTTCACAGATACGCAGTATTTT	CAWGPFTDTQYF	TRBV30	TRBJ2-3	NA	few
TGTGCCAGCAGATCCGGGACACCCCTCTACGAGCAGTACTTC	CASRSGTPLYEQYF	TRBV6-6	TRBJ2-7	NA	NA
TGTGCCAGCAGCCTACCGGGGCGCGTAGAGACCCAGTACTTC	CASSLPGRVETQYF	TRBV7-9	TRBJ2-5	NA	NA
TGTGCCAGCAGCCTGACGGGCGGGGGGGCCTACGAGCAGTACTTC	CASSLTGGGAYEQYF	TRBV6-5	TRBJ2-7	TRBD2	few
TGCAGTGCCCCCTACACTGAAGCTTTCTTT	CSAPYTEAFF	TRBV20-1	TRBJ1-1	NA	few
TGCAGCGTTGACCGAGACAGGAGGTGGAATGAGCAGTTCTTC	CSVDRDRRWNEQFF	TRBV29-1	TRBJ2-1	NA	many
TGTGCCAGCAGGACTCTGGACGGAGCTAACTATGGCTACACCTTC	CASRTLDGANYGYTF	TRBV28	TRBJ1-2	NA	NA
TGTGCCACCAGCAGAGATGTGGGGGGCACAGATACGCAGTATTTT	CATSRDVGGTDTQYF	TRBV15	TRBJ2-3	NA	few
TGTGCCAGTGGGGGGCGGATGAACACTGAAGCTTTCTTT	CASGGRMNTEAFF	TRBV2	TRBJ1-1	NA	few
TGCGCCAGCAGCTTAGTCCCAGATACGCAGTATTTT	CASSLVPDTQYF	TRBV5-1	TRBJ2-3	NA	once
TGTGCCAGCAGCCAAGATCCACAAGAGACCCAGTACTTC	CASSQDPQETQYF	TRBV4-2	TRBJ2-5	NA	few
TGTGCCAGCAGCCTCGGACAAATGAACACTGAAGCTTTCTTT	CASSLGQMNTEAFF	TRBV28	TRBJ1-1	NA	NA
TGCGCCAGCAGCTTGGGCCTAGCGAGTAATACCGGGGAGCTGTTTTTT	CASSLGLASNTGELFF	TRBV5-1	TRBJ2-2	NA	NA
TGCAGCGTTGAAGTCCGGGACAGGATCTCCTACGAGCAGTACTTC	CSVEVRDRISYEQYF	TRBV29-1	TRBJ2-7	TRBD1	NA
TGTGCCAGTAGTAGGGGGAGGGCCGGCTACAATGAGCAGTTCTTC	CASSRGRAGYNEQFF	TRBV19	TRBJ2-1	TRBD2	NA
TGTGCTCATAAACCGGGAGGTCTGGCAGATACGCAGTATTTT	CAHKPGGLADTQYF	TRBV2	TRBJ2-3	TRBD2	NA
TGCAGCGTGGATCCACAGAGGAACAATGAGCAGTTCTTC	CSVDPQRNNEQFF	TRBV29-1	TRBJ2-1	NA	few
TGCAGCGTCCCCCCACCGGGTTCCACAGGGGATACGCAGTATTTT	CSVPPPGSTGDTQYF	TRBV29-1	TRBJ2-3	NA	NA
TGTGCTAGCAGCTTAGTTGGTGACAATGAGCAGTTCTTC	CASSLVGDNEQFF	TRBV7-7	TRBJ2-1	NA	few
TGCGCCAGCAGCCAAGAAAGGGGAAACACCGGGGAGCTGTTTTTT	CASSQERGNTGELFF	TRBV4-3	TRBJ2-2	NA	NA
TGTGCCAGCAGTACCCCTGGTGACGCCTCCTACGAGCAGTACTTC	CASSTPGDASYEQYF	TRBV6-5	TRBJ2-7	NA	NA
TGTGCCAGCACCGATGGACTAGCGGTAGCCAAAAACATTCAGTACTTC	CASTDGLAVAKNIQYF	TRBV6-6	TRBJ2-4	TRBD2	NA
TGTGCCATCAGTGACGGAGGGACAAGGAGCTCCTACGAGCAGTACTTC	CAISDGGTRSSYEQYF	TRBV10-3	TRBJ2-7	NA	few
TGCGCCAGCAGCCAAGATCCCGCGGGGCGATTCCAAGAGACCCAGTACTTC	CASSQDPAGRFQETQYF	TRBV4-1	TRBJ2-5	NA	NA
TGCAGCGTTGGGCCCACCTCCTACGAGCAGTACTTC	CSVGPTSYEQYF	TRBV29-1	TRBJ2-7	NA	many
TGTGCCAGCAGCCCCAGAGGGGGGGGAAGAGGAGAGACCCAGTACTTC	CASSPRGGGRGETQYF	TRBV11-2	TRBJ2-5	NA	few
TGTGCCTGGGGTTCTCGGACAGGGATGGCAAATGAGCAGTTCTTC	CAWGSRTGMANEQFF	TRBV30	TRBJ2-1	TRBD1	NA
TGCGCCAGCAGCCGGGACCGATTTAACTATGGCTACACCTTC	CASSRDRFNYGYTF	TRBV4-1	TRBJ1-2	NA	few
TGTGCCAGCAGACTTCCCGGGACAGGGCCAAGGGAGCAGTACTTC	CASRLPGTGPREQYF	TRBV6-4	TRBJ2-5	TRBD1	NA
TGTGCCAGCACGCCCTTATACAACTATGGCTACACCTTC	CASTPLYNYGYTF	TRBV28	TRBJ1-2	NA	few
TGTGCCAGCAGCTTCGGGACAGTTCTAGAGACCCAGTACTTC	CASSFGTVLETQYF	TRBV11-2	TRBJ2-5	TRBD1	few
TGTGCCAGCAACCCCAGGGAGGATACGCAGTATTTT	CASNPREDTQYF	TRBV7-9	TRBJ2-3	NA	few
TGTGCCAGCAGCTTGGTGGCGGGGGGAGATACGCAGTATTTT	CASSLVAGGDTQYF	TRBV5-6	TRBJ2-3	TRBD2	NA
TGTGCCTGGGACCGACAGGGCGGCTACGAGCAGTACTTC	CAWDRQGGYEQYF	TRBV30	TRBJ2-7	TRBD1	NA
TGTGCCTGGATGCCGGGGGATGGCTACACCTTC	CAWMPGDGYTF	TRBV30	TRBJ1-2	NA	NA
TGTGCCAGCTCGCTTGGACTCTCCAATGAGCAGTTCTTC	CASSLGLSNEQFF	TRBV18	TRBJ2-1	NA	once
TGTGCCAGCTCGCCTCTGCCGAGCTCCTATAATTCACCCCTCCACTTT	CASSPLPSSYNSPLHF	TRBV18	TRBJ1-6	NA	NA
TGTGCCTGGAGTGTAACAGACTATCAGCCCCAGCATTTT	CAWSVTDYQPQHF	TRBV30	TRBJ1-5	NA	NA
TGTGCCAGCAGCTCCGGAGGCGAGCAGTACTTC	CASSSGGEQYF	TRBV7-3	TRBJ2-7	NA	few
TGTGCCATCAGTGAGGCGACTAAGGGCGGTTCACCCCTCCACTTT	CAISEATKGGSPLHF	TRBV6-6	TRBJ1-6	NA	few
TGTGCCTGGAGTGTACGATGGCCCAAGGCTAACTATGGCTACACCTTC	CAWSVRWPKANYGYTF	TRBV30	TRBJ1-2	NA	NA
TGTGCCAGCAGCGCCCAACTAGCGGGGGGGCCGGATACGCAGTATTTT	CASSAQLAGGPDTQYF	TRBV9	TRBJ2-3	TRBD2	NA
TGTGCCTGGAGTCGGGTTATGAGGGCTGGGGCCAACGTCCTGACTTTC	CAWSRVMRAGANVLTF	TRBV30	TRBJ2-6	NA	NA
TGTGCCAGCAGCTTAAGGACTTCTGGCTACAATGAGCAGTTCTTC	CASSLRTSGYNEQFF	TRBV7-2	TRBJ2-1	NA	few
TGTGCCAGCAGTTGGGGGAACCGGGACTCAAGCTCCTACAATGAGCAGTTCTTC	CASSWGNRDSSSYNEQFF	TRBV27	TRBJ2-1	NA	few
TGTGCCAGCAGTTCCACAGGGCAAGAGACCCAGTACTTC	CASSSTGQETQYF	TRBV6-5	TRBJ2-5	NA	NA
TGTGCCACCAGCAGAGAACTACAGGGACAGCATTTT	CATSRELQGQHF	TRBV15	TRBJ1-5	NA	NA